This T cell receptor beta chain comes out of a study of blood T cell repertoires in COVID-19. Study overall: Some COVID-19 samples were acute and others convalescent; all came from the United States, Italy and Spain.

The table came from immunoSEQ multiplex PCR; TCRdb's copy has only in-frame clones and leaves some out. Altogether around 150,000 clones are present, about 93% being singletons, with the ten largest covering roughly 4.4%. The CDR3 sequence is 16 residues long. V lost 2 bases, J lost 8 bases, and 11 bases stayed unmatched. Germline CDR1 reads MNHEY; CDR2 reads SVGEGT. Specimen: peripheral blood. The gene calls are TRBV6-2 or TRBV6-3 and TRBJ2-3; 9 bases agree with TRBD2. The sequence was collected from a woman aged 45 to 65 with acute or convalescent COVID-19. CDR3 sequence: CASSYHSGSLSGTQYF. The DNA for the CDR3 is TGTGCCAGCAGTTACCATAGCGGGAGCCTTTCGGGTACGCAGTATTTT.